This T cell receptor beta chain appears in the sequencing data of a study of cytomegalovirus exposure and HLA in healthy donors (TCRdb year 2017). Regarding the complete study: In an earlier analysis of some 550 of the donors, 250 to 350 Gb of sequence data and about 110 million unique TCR beta sequences from roughly 190 million T cells were reported. About 300 gigabases of sequencing data and approximately 93 million unique TCR sequences were included in an early release covering over 600 HLA-typed donors. The study profiled the T cell repertoires of under 850 subjects by immunosequencing and related them to cytomegalovirus serostatus. Because of strong linkage in the cohort, roughly five DR-DQ haplotypes were treated as single units for association and clustering. Donor age, sex, ethnicity and CMV serostatus were compiled alongside the repertoire data. The study aimed to test whether signatures of past pathogen exposure could be identified by cataloging public T cell receptors. In the later analysis, no new phenotypic data were used to find candidate immune exposures; instead, reliance was placed on TCR beta sequences and their occurrence across donors. On average, roughly 250,000 unique TCR beta nucleotide sequences were sequenced per donor among 350 to 400 genotyped donors of the cohort, with roughly 20% of those sequences being non-productive. To study patterns of TCR occurrence, a later analysis re-analyzed previously published TCR beta repertoires from 700 or so donors and added high-resolution HLA genotyping. The number of donors typed differed by locus, with roughly 620-630 for A, B, C, DRB1 and DQB1, around 520 for DQA1, approximately 570 for DPA1, and 400 to 490 for DPB1. All discovery cohort repertoires had been generated using a single sequencing platform. Class I and class II HLA loci were covered by the typing at four-digit resolution. An earlier analysis of approximately 580 of the donors used high-throughput TCR beta sequencing to judge whether each TCR beta V gene segment behaved as functional or pseudogenic. In a later genetic analysis, genome-wide SNP genotypes for about three fifths of the 666 donors were used, and that subset was treated as a discovery cohort. To predict cytomegalovirus infection status, the study brought together high-throughput TCR immunosequencing, statistical association of individual TCRs with disease status, and machine learning. Of the roughly 400 genotyped donors, 70% to 90% were placed in the genetic ancestry cluster associated with self-reported Caucasian donors. Besides the first cohort of hundreds of subjects, a separate validation cohort made up of 120 different subjects was used.

As for this clone: Its antigen is unknown. No much larger clone is present one base from it, and per-base qualities are unavailable.

Overall study outcomes, separate from this receptor: Compared with the roughly 700-donor mean, donors in an Asian-associated ancestry cluster had fewer N-insertions in productive TCRs, according to a later genetic analysis. The earlier analysis of almost 600 of the donors excluded around 17 rarely observed V segments, including chromosome 9 orphons, because counts were too low. An earlier analysis of 587 of the donors showed that most TCR beta V segments appeared in productive rearrangements either about 87% or about 30% of the time, which broadly matched IMGT annotations. According to a later analysis, most CMV-associated TCR beta chains appeared to be HLA-restricted, and the HLA associations seemed to be driven largely by CMV exposure. In a later analysis, some 17,000 TCR beta sequences were associated with specific HLA alleles at a false discovery rate of 0.05. A further reported finding was that TCR beta sequences accurately predicted the HLA-A and HLA-B alleles for most subjects in the first cohort. In both the original and validation cohorts, the classifier was reported to diagnose cytomegalovirus status with high specificity and sensitivity. According to a later analysis, TCR association rates differed among HLA loci, with DRB1 alleles showing the most associated TCRs and HLA-C alleles showing the fewest. Compared with equally common non-associated chains, HLA-associated TCR beta chains in a later analysis were more clonally expanded and had lower generation probabilities. Assigning TCR associations to individual alleles was difficult when HLA alleles, especially DR and DQ, strongly co-occurred. For the cohort, immune exposure information was limited to CMV serostatus. Because the 87-base-pair reads could not distinguish some IMGT-functional V segments, including TRBV6-2 and TRBV6-3, those segments were excluded. Across donors, most TCR sequences were observed very rarely, whereas some public TCRs were present in many individuals. A few of the identified cytomegalovirus-associated TCR beta chains were confirmed in vitro to be specific for cytomegalovirus antigens. A group of highly shared sequence variants was considered likely to be a technical artifact of the sequencing pipeline. V-gene and J-gene trimming of TCR beta chains was associated with a missense DCLRE1C variant in a later genetic analysis, and the association was replicated in an independent cohort. According to a later analysis, parvovirus B19, influenza, CMV and Epstein-Barr virus appeared linked to several top co-occurrence clusters. The authors suggested that the approach could potentially be extended to other disease states and immunological phenotypes. In this cohort, only TCR beta chains were sequenced, and detectable features were limited by the absence of alpha or paired-chain data. Correlated functional status among segregating V segments might reflect linkage disequilibrium, but an unknown experimental factor could not be ruled out. The study listed 170 or so TCR beta chains as associated with cytomegalovirus. Because HLA typing was missing for some donors at each locus, association tests included only the typed subset. Roughly uniform sequencing depth across donors was assumed in presence/absence analyses, although this assumption may not hold.

The library was prepared using the immunoSEQ multiplex PCR assay. The multiplex PCR relied on a mix of 60 forward primers for TCR Vbeta segments and 13 reverse primers for TCR Jbeta segments. The CDR3 region of rearranged TCR beta genes was amplified from genomic DNA with a multiplex PCR assay. Amplified TCR beta libraries were sequenced as 87-base-pair reads on the Illumina HiSeq System. The study's processing was this. A later analysis counted some 74 million unique TCR beta chains across the roughly 700 repertoires, and some 11 million of these chains were shared by at least two donors. A nearest-neighbor algorithm error-corrected the raw reads and collapsed the reads into unique sequences, merging closely related sequences to remove PCR and sequencing errors. V, D and J gene segments were assigned by aligning CDR3 sequences to IMGT reference sequences. For a sequence to be retained, a match of at least six nucleotides was required to both a V gene segment and a J gene segment. Rearrangements were called productive when the CDR3 lacked stop codons and stayed in frame with V and J; all others were non-productive. CDR3 was defined according to IMGT convention as the region running from the second conserved V-encoded cysteine to the conserved J-encoded phenylalanine. Sequences without an unambiguous match to a single V gene segment were excluded from the earlier analysis of about 640 of the donors. In an earlier analysis of about 590 of the donors, a V segment was called functional when productive rearrangements were above 56.7%, and segregating when the standard deviation between donors exceeded 5%. A statistical classification framework was developed to diagnose cytomegalovirus status using the catalog of TCR beta chain sequences. V and J gene assignment, in a later analysis, came from comparing TCR nucleotide sequences with IMGT/GENE-DB human TR gene sequences. The TCRdist pipeline was used in a later analysis to assign CDR3 sequences and most-parsimonious VDJ recombination scenarios. In a later analysis, each TCR beta chain was defined by its CDR3 amino acid sequence together with its V-gene family, and reads without a unique V-gene family were excluded. A later analysis removed several hundred highly shared, low-generation-probability nucleotide sequences to deal with suspected cross-contamination and a sequencing artifact. In a later analysis, a clonal expansion index was calculated for each public chain from normalized within-repertoire ranks of inferred template counts. Generation probabilities in a later analysis came from a VDJ recombination model fitted to out-of-frame rearrangements, and those results were checked against IGoR. In a later analysis, hypergeometric tests were used to score TCR-TCR, TCR-HLA and TCR-CMV co-occurrence, with a repertoire-size bias correction applied to TCR pairs. False discovery rates were estimated in a later analysis by permuting HLA or CMV assignments 20 times. In a later analysis, co-occurring TCRs were grouped with DBSCAN, and TCRdist sequence similarity was added when clustering was performed within HLA-allele-positive subsets. Co-occurrence clustering excluded repertoires with fewer than 30,000 or more than 120,000 public chains, plus five with anomalous nucleotide sharing. Imported from immuneACCESS, the table was reduced by TCRdb to in-frame sequences with V and J called. These copies leave out some clones; in studies compared against another copy, an unresolved V gene accounts for under half, and the cause of the remainder is not known. D and trimming come from the DNA, and the V and J calls and clone size come from that table. In all, the sample holds around 130,000 clones, and about four fifths of those were seen once. About 0.75% of the sample goes to the ten largest clones.

From V the trimming removes 3 bases and from J it removes 0 bases, while the gene matches leave 9 bases of the junction unaccounted for. Inclusive of the bounding cysteine and phenylalanine, the CDR3 is 18 residues long. CDR3 DNA only is kept here, 54 bases in frame from base 1. From a lookup of the germline V gene (reference sequence), CDR1 and CDR2 are MNHEY and SMNVEV. The cohort comprised around 690 healthy bone marrow donors. At the time of sampling, all cohort members were nominally healthy, though unrecorded immune exposures were likely present. The donor tested CMV seronegative and was one of the 352 seronegative cohort members. Every donor gave a peripheral blood sample, and the peripheral blood mononuclear cells from that sample were used for TCR beta sequencing. The Qiagen DNeasy Blood Extraction Kit was used to extract genomic DNA from the blood cell samples.

Sequencing was done on a sample of PBMCs. This receptor was taken from a man younger than 30 in good health and CMV-seronegative. The chain couples TRBV27 to TRBJ2-1, and TRBD2 matches 9 of the central bases. CDR3 sequence: CASSFGSGGSRSYNEQFF. The sequenced DNA is TGTGCCAGCAGTTTCGGGAGCGGGGGGTCCCGCTCCTACAATGAGCAGTTCTTC.